This is a list of T cell receptor beta chains from one sample in a study of neurological immune-mediated disorders. TCRdb analysed the 5' RACE reads with MiXCR anew, one entry per CDR3 protein. The sample has around 69,000 distinct CDR3 sequences; 3% to 4% are singletons. Material: PBMCs. Receptors were obtained from a middle-aged man with multiple sclerosis. Both conserved end residues are part of each CDR3. A D gene is named only where the DNA matches it firmly. Not all rows give a size; the values are once, few, many and, for expanded clones, a class.

d_gene: TRBD2; abundance: many; v_gene: TRBV10-3; j_gene: TRBJ2-7; CDR3nt: TGTGCCATCAGCGAGACTAGCGGGGGTGGTTACGAGCAGTACTTC; CDR3aa: CAISETSGGGYEQYF
d_gene: .; abundance: many; v_gene: TRBV29-1; j_gene: TRBJ2-3; CDR3nt: TGCAGCGTTGAAGGGGGTAGCACAGATACGCAGTATTTT; CDR3aa: CSVEGGSTDTQYF
d_gene: TRBD1; abundance: many; v_gene: TRBV27; j_gene: TRBJ1-5; CDR3nt: TGTGCCAGCTCCCAGGGGGCAGGACATCAGCCCCAGCATTTT; CDR3aa: CASSQGAGHQPQHF
d_gene: .; abundance: many; v_gene: TRBV29-1; j_gene: TRBJ1-2; CDR3nt: TGCAGCGTTGAAGATCCGGGGGTTCCTAACTATGGCTACACCTTC; CDR3aa: CSVEDPGVPNYGYTF
d_gene: .; abundance: many; v_gene: TRBV4-1; j_gene: TRBJ1-5; CDR3nt: TGCGCCAGCAGCCAAGATGGGCTTAGCAATCAGCCCCAGCATTTT; CDR3aa: CASSQDGLSNQPQHF
d_gene: TRBD1; abundance: many; v_gene: TRBV5-1; j_gene: TRBJ1-2; CDR3nt: TGCGCCAGCAGCTTAGAGGGACAGACTAACTATGGCTACACCTTC; CDR3aa: CASSLEGQTNYGYTF
d_gene: .; abundance: many; v_gene: TRBV7-3; j_gene: TRBJ2-2; CDR3nt: TGTGCCAGCAGCCGCAGGGGCGGTGGGAACACCGGGGAGCTGTTTTTT; CDR3aa: CASSRRGGGNTGELFF
d_gene: TRBD2; abundance: many; v_gene: TRBV5-1; j_gene: TRBJ2-3; CDR3nt: TGCGCCAGCAGCGGGGGACTAGCGGGAGCAACAGATACGCAGTATTTT; CDR3aa: CASSGGLAGATDTQYF
d_gene: .; abundance: many; v_gene: TRBV29-1; j_gene: TRBJ1-2; CDR3nt: TGCAGCGGCGGCCAAGCCTATGGCTACACCTTC; CDR3aa: CSGGQAYGYTF
d_gene: TRBD1; abundance: many; v_gene: TRBV7-9; j_gene: TRBJ1-1; CDR3nt: TGTGCCAGCAGCTGGCTAGTACCGGGACAGGCGGCGAAAGGCACTGAAGCTTTCTTT; CDR3aa: CASSWLVPGQAAKGTEAFF
d_gene: TRBD1; abundance: many; v_gene: TRBV5-1; j_gene: TRBJ2-5; CDR3nt: TGCGCCAGCAGCTTGGAGGTGCAGGGGGCGAAGACCCAGTACTTC; CDR3aa: CASSLEVQGAKTQYF
d_gene: .; abundance: .; v_gene: TRBV7-2; j_gene: TRBJ1-4; CDR3nt: TGTAACAGCAGCGCCCCGCCCCAAAGACTGCAATTT; CDR3aa: CNSSAPPQRLQF
d_gene: TRBD1; abundance: many; v_gene: TRBV7-7; j_gene: TRBJ2-7; CDR3nt: TGTGCCAGCAGCTCCGGGACAGGGTCTCCCTACGAGCAGTACTTC; CDR3aa: CASSSGTGSPYEQYF
d_gene: TRBD2; abundance: .; v_gene: TRBV29-1; j_gene: TRBJ2-7; CDR3nt: TGCAGCGTTGCTACTACCGGGACTAGAAACGAGCAGTACTTC; CDR3aa: CSVATTGTRNEQYF
d_gene: .; abundance: many; v_gene: TRBV9; j_gene: TRBJ2-2; CDR3nt: TGTGCCAGCAGCACCCGAAGCCAGACCCCCGGGGAGCTGTTTTTT; CDR3aa: CASSTRSQTPGELFF